A single sample is the source of the 6 T cell receptor beta chains below, sequenced in a study of vaccination and CD4 T cells after COVID-19. The antigens these receptors bind are not known. This sample's treatment: roughly 11-day PBMC culture with coronavirus spike peptide pools or control peptides (ViraFEST assay). The Oncomine TCR Beta short-read assay sequenced DNA from cultured CD4+ T cells. TCRdb called the PCR reads again in MiXCR, with one record for every CDR3 protein. The sample consists of about 17,000 distinct CDR3 sequences, about 75% of them appearing once. Sample: CD4+ T cells from blood, cultured in vitro. These receptors were taken from a human donor who had recovered from COVID-19.

This clonotype was seen a few times. V and J are TRBV27 and TRBJ1-1, with D possibly being TRBD1 (6 bases). This CDR3 comprises 16 residues. The germline V gene has CDR1 MNHEY and CDR2 SMNVEV (reference sequence). V was shortened by 6 bases and J by 3 bases, with 20 bases between the two germline ends. The CDR3 loop reads CASRQYPGGPDTEAFF. CDR3 in DNA: TGTGCCAGCAGACAATATCCTGGGGGCCCGGACACTGAAGCTTTCTTT.

The chain couples TRBV7-8 to TRBJ2-3; 10 nucleotides line up with TRBD2. Germline assignment: CDR1 SGHVS and CDR2 FQNEAQ. Unmatched junction bases numbered 12, after V lost 1 base and J lost 5 bases. The CDR3 has 18 amino acids. The CDR3 protein is CASSLGIRSGRAKDTQYF. The CDR3, as DNA: TGTGCCAGCAGCTTAGGGATTAGGAGCGGGAGGGCCAAAGATACGCAGTATTTT.

In its sample, this clonotype was seen a few times. The V and J genes are TRBV19 and TRBJ1-2; no firm D call. V was trimmed by 8 bases and J by 6 bases, leaving 4 bases between them. Germline V gene data show CDR1 as LNHDA and CDR2 as SQIVND (reference sequence). This CDR3 is built from 9 residues. The CDR3 loop is CASLHGYTF. CDR3 bases: TGTGCCAGTTTGCATGGCTACACCTTC.

This rearrangement joins TRBV29-1 to TRBJ2-7; no firm D call. This CDR3 contains 16 residues. V lost 0 bases to trimming and J lost 0 bases, with 15 bases between them. Germline CDR1 and CDR2: SQVTM and ANQGSEA. Here the CDR3 reads CSVEDLKTWGSYEQYF. Written as DNA, the CDR3 is TGCAGCGTTGAAGATCTTAAGACATGGGGCTCCTACGAGCAGTACTTC.

Here the CDR3 DNA reads TGTGCCACCAGTGATTCGGGTCCCGGGAGTACTGAAGCTTTCTTT. It is translated as CATSDSGPGSTEAFF. V usage is TRBV24-1 and J usage is TRBJ1-1; D unresolved. This CDR3 comprises 15 residues. CDR1 is KGHDR, CDR2 SFDVKD, per germline. The germline V and J ends were trimmed by 2 bases and 5 bases, with 14 bases remaining between them.

The chain employs TRBV6-1 and TRBJ1-2; perhaps TRBD1 as D (5 bases). Germline V CDR1 and CDR2: MNHNS, SASEGT. V lost 7 bases to trimming and J lost 5 bases, with 17 bases between them. The CDR3 extends over 14 amino acids. This CDR3 is CASIRNQGGYGYTF. CDR3 sequence (DNA): TGTGCCAGCATTAGAAATCAGGGCGGGTATGGCTACACCTTC.